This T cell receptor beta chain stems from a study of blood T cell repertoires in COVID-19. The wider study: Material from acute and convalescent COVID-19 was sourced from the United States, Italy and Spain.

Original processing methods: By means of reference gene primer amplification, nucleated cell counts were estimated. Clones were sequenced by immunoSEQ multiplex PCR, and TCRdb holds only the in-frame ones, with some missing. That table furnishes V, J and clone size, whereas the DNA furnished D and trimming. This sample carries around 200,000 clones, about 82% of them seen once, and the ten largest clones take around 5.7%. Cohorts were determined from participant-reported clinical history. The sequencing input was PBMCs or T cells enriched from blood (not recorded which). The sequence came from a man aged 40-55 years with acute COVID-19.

The CDR3 protein is CASTGKNIQYF. The CDR3 DNA follows: TGTGCCAGCACAGGCAAAAACATTCAGTACTTC. The genes are TRBV21-1 and TRBJ2-4; the table assigns TRBD1, which was not confirmed against the DNA. TRBV21-1 corresponds to a pseudogene. This CDR3 has 11 residues.